Below, 13 T cell receptor beta chains from the same sample are listed, as sequenced in a study of vaccination and CD4 T cells after COVID-19. No antigen has been assigned to these receptors. The treatment was: approximately 9-day PBMC culture with coronavirus spike peptide pools or control peptides (ViraFEST assay). Cultured CD4+ T-cell DNA underwent Oncomine TCR Beta short-read sequencing. TCRdb reprocessed the PCR reads with MiXCR, giving one entry per CDR3 protein. Among 15,000 to 20,000 distinct CDR3 sequences listed, approximately 35% were seen once. The starting material was CD4+ T cells from blood, cultured in vitro, obtained before SARS-CoV-2 vaccination. The source of these receptors is a human donor who received a COVID-19 vaccine.

The rearrangement links TRBV6-5 to TRBJ2-5; D possibly matches TRBD1 or TRBD2 (5 bases each). With 2 bases removed from V and 1 base from J, the gap between germline ends came to 14 bases. The CDR3 contains 16 residues. Looked up from germline, CDR1 is MNHEY and CDR2 is SVGAGI. The DNA of the CDR3 is TGTGCCAGCAGTTACCCAGGGATTGGGACCCAAGAGACCCAGTACTTC. Encoded protein: CASSYPGIGTQETQYF.

Only a few counts were recorded for this clonotype. Here the CDR3 reads CATSRSRASYGYTF. DNA for the CDR3: TGTGCCACCAGCAGATCCCGGGCATCCTATGGCTACACCTTC. The chain joins TRBV15 to TRBJ1-2; unclear D gene. This CDR3 has 14 residues. Germline V lookup: CDR1 LNHNV, CDR2 YYDKDF (reference sequence). Trimming pared 2 bases from V and 4 bases from J, leaving 11 bases between.

In this sample, this clonotype turned up once. The chain links TRBV6-1 to TRBJ1-3; D call uncertain. This CDR3 is built from 14 residues. V was pared by 6 bases and J by 0 bases, with 9 bases between. The germline gives CDR1 MNHNS, CDR2 SASEGT. CDR3 in DNA: TGTGCCAGCAGCGTAGATTTCTCTGGAAACACCATATATTTT. This codes for CASSVDFSGNTIYF.

The chain couples TRBV6-1 to TRBJ1-3, with D hard to call. Germline loops: CDR1 MNHNS, CDR2 SASEGT. The CDR3 is made up of 12 amino acids. The ends were cut back, 6 bases at V and 4 bases at J, with 7 bases in the middle. For the CDR3, the DNA is TGTGCCAGCAGAGCTTCAGGAAACACCATATATTTT. Its protein product is CASRASGNTIYF.

In its sample, this clonotype ranks as medium-sized (0.01 to 0.1%). The chain links TRBV6-1 to TRBJ2-3, with D tentatively TRBD1 (5 bases). The germline V gene encodes CDR1 MNHNS and CDR2 SASEGT. CDR3 size: 13 residues. V shed 7 bases and J shed 3 bases, with 11 bases lying between them. This CDR3 reads CASNGQGTDTQYF. In DNA form, the CDR3 reads TGTGCCAGCAACGGACAAGGTACAGATACGCAGTATTTT.

This CDR3 is CSASREWEGTEAFF. CDR3 sequence (DNA): TGCAGTGCTAGTAGAGAGTGGGAGGGGACTGAAGCTTTCTTT. This sequence joins TRBV20-1 and TRBJ1-1, with a weak D call TRBD1 (5 bases). The CDR3 has 14 residues. Between the trimmed V and J ends, which lost 3 bases and 5 bases, there was a span of 16 bases. Germline-derived CDR1 and CDR2 are DFQATT and SNEGSKA (reference sequence).

This clonotype was observed a handful of times. The V call is TRBV20-1, the J call TRBJ1-2; D is perhaps TRBD1 (6 bases). Looked up from germline, CDR1 is DFQATT and CDR2 is SNEGSKA (reference sequence). The CDR3 has 11 amino acids. In DNA, the CDR3 is TGCAGCCGACAGGAAAACTATGGCTACACCTTC. Residues: CSRQENYGYTF.

This clonotype was observed a few times. The V and J genes are TRBV6-5 and TRBJ2-2; D remains ambiguous. V lost 2 bases and J 3 bases, leaving 7 bases between the germline ends. This CDR3 region has 14 residues. Germline V gene data show CDR1 as MNHEY and CDR2 as SVGAGI. The CDR3 reads CASSYREDTGELFF. CDR3 coding DNA: TGTGCCAGCAGTTACAGGGAAGACACCGGGGAGCTGTTTTTT.

This clonotype was picked up one time. This rearrangement joins TRBV5-6 to TRBJ1-6; TRBD1 agrees at 9 bases. CDR3 length: 14 residues. Germline V CDR1 and CDR2: SGHDT, YYEEEE. J was trimmed by 9 bases and V by 2 bases; bases with no gene match: 3. CDR3 in amino acids: CASSLNRGLSPLHF. CDR3 nucleotides: TGTGCCAGCAGCTTAAACAGGGGGCTTTCACCCCTCCACTTT.

In its sample, this clonotype was seen a few times. The rearrangement joins TRBV15 to TRBJ1-5; a weak D match, TRBD1 (6 bases). CDR1 is LNHNV, CDR2 YYDKDF, per germline (reference sequence). The V and J ends lost 9 bases and 4 bases respectively, with 10 bases between them. The CDR3 extends over 12 amino acids. The CDR3 DNA reads as TGTGCCACGAACAGGGAAAATCAGCCCCAGCATTTT. This translates into CATNRENQPQHF.

This sequence joins TRBV6-4 and TRBJ1-1; 7 bases agree with TRBD1. Germline CDR1 reads MRHNA; CDR2 reads SNTAGT. With 6 bases clipped from V and 1 base from J, the junction kept 8 bases outside the gene matches. The CDR3 extends over 15 amino acids. Here the CDR3 DNA reads TGTGCCAGCAGACTCCGACAGGGCCCGAACACTGAAGCTTTCTTT. Protein sequence: CASRLRQGPNTEAFF.

This rearrangement joins TRBV6-2 or TRBV6-3 to TRBJ1-5; 8 bases align to TRBD1. Trimming removed 3 bases from V and 4 bases from J; junction bases left unmatched: 8. This CDR3 is 16 amino acids long. Looked up from germline, CDR1 is MNHEY and CDR2 is SVGEGT. The CDR3 DNA sequence: TGTGCCAGCAGTTATGACAGGGGCGGACCAAATCAGCCCCAGCATTTT. This gives the protein CASSYDRGGPNQPQHF.

This clonotype was picked up a small number of times. The junction shows a germline mismatch at one end, possibly a read error. The genes are TRBV5-4 and TRBJ1-2, with 10 bases fitting TRBD1. The germline CDR1 and CDR2 sequences are SGHNT and YYREEE (reference sequence). The CDR3 contains 15 residues. The CDR3 nucleotides are TGTGCCAGCAGCGAGGGACAGGGGTGGAACTATGGTTACACCTTC. Translating gives CASSEGQGWNYGYTF.